This TCR beta chain comes out of a study of blood T cell repertoires in COVID-19. Study at large: Samples of COVID-19 (acute and convalescent) were obtained from the United States, Italy and Spain.

Germline V gene lookup returns CDR1 MNHEY and CDR2 SVGAGI. The CDR3 length is 13 residues. The J segment lost 9 bases and the V segment lost 6 bases, leaving 8 bases of the junction unmatched. Under the authors' procedure: For nucleated cells, counts were estimated from reference gene primer amplification. Sequencing was performed with immunoSEQ multiplex PCR; in TCRdb, only in-frame clones are kept and a portion is missing. V, J and clone size are those of that table, while D and trimming were read from the DNA. The profile shows over 90,000 clones, 80% to 90% of them singletons. V and J are TRBV6-5 and TRBJ2-3, with 8 positions matching TRBD1. The TCR sequence derives from a human donor in a cohort sampled during active COVID-19. The material sequenced was peripheral blood. The CDR3 DNA is TGTGCCAGCAGGCTAACCGGACAGGGAACGCAGTATTTT. It translates to CASRLTGQGTQYF.